This entry lists 5 T cell receptor beta chains sequenced from one sample in a study of blood T cells in healthy people across ages (dated by TCRdb to about 2015). The method behind the library was 5' RACE. A second roughly 6 to 12 cycle PCR used a sample-barcoded 5' primer and a J-beta primer mix. TCRdb redid the processing of the public reads, applying fastp at Q25 and MiXCR, and retained in-frame beta chains. Rows with a matching CDR3 protein are joined into one entry that keeps the most common DNA and genes. The sample table contains fewer than 2,000,000 distinct CDR3 sequences; only one count was recorded for about 39% of them. More than 20% of the sample rests with the top ten. The sample comprised blood. These receptor sequences come from a human donor in good health.

This clonotype was counted only a few times. The V gene is TRBV11-2, the J gene TRBJ2-1, with D uncertain. The CDR3 has 13 amino acids. Trimming cost V 4 bases and J 5 bases, with 9 bases left between them. Germline V gene sequence: CDR1 SGHAT, CDR2 FQNNGV. CDR3 region: CASSSPVDNEQFF. CDR3 in DNA: TGTGCCAGCAGCTCCCCCGTTGACAATGAGCAGTTCTTC.

This clonotype was picked up one time. The chain couples TRBV10-3 to TRBJ2-1; maybe TRBD1 (6 bases). V was cut by 8 bases and J by 5 bases, with 19 bases left in between. The CDR3 contains 15 residues. Germline-derived CDR1 and CDR2 are ENHRY and SYGVKD. In nucleotides, the CDR3 is TGTGCCATCGGTATGTCAGGGGACCAGGACAATGAGCAGTTCTTC. It yields the protein CAIGMSGDQDNEQFF.

This clonotype is a singleton in its sample. CDR3 sequence reads: CASSLFAGDGYTF. The CDR3 bases are TGTGCCAGCAGCTTGTTCGCGGGAGATGGCTACACCTTC. This chain uses TRBV7-8 with TRBJ1-2; D is unclear. Germline CDR1 reads SGHVS; CDR2 reads FQNEAQ. V was cut by 3 bases and J by 6 bases, with 11 bases left in between. The CDR3 runs to 13 residues. Based on the CDR3 plus reference TRBV7-8 and TRBJ1-2, the full variable domain is GAGVSQSPRYKVAKRGQDVALRCDPISGHVSLFWYQQALGQGPEFLTYFQNEAQLDKSGLPSDRFFAERPEGSVSTLKIQRTQQEDSAVYLCASSLFAGDGYTFGSGTRLTVV.

About this clonotype: An end of the junction differs from the germline gene, which may be a read error. The rearrangement joins TRBV28 to TRBJ2-7; 9 bases fit TRBD1. CDR3 length: 15 amino acids. Germline CDR1 reads MDHEN; CDR2 reads SYDVKM. Written as DNA, the CDR3 is TGTACCAGCAACACGATCGGGACAGGGTCCCACGAGCAGTACTTC. This encodes CTSNTIGTGSHEQYF.

The rearrangement uses TRBV10-3 and TRBJ2-1, with a possible D match to TRBD2 (6 bases). Trimming took off 3 bases at V and 13 bases at J, with 16 bases between the two ends. The CDR3 totals 13 residues. Germline V gene lookup returns CDR1 ENHRY and CDR2 SYGVKD. CDR3 nucleotide sequence: TGTGCCATCAGTGACGGGCTCCGGGAGACCCAGTTCTTC. This sequence encodes CAISDGLRETQFF.